The clone carrying this T cell receptor beta chain occurred once. These data are taken from a study of blood T cell repertoires in COVID-19. How the authors handled the data: By means of reference gene primer amplification, nucleated cell counts were estimated. Repertoires were generated with immunoSEQ multiplex PCR, while TCRdb's copy carries only in-frame clones and drops some. That table furnishes V, J and clone size, whereas the DNA furnished D and trimming. The sample has about 160,000 clones; approximately 86% are singletons. The sequenced material came from peripheral blood. The source of this sequence is a man aged 65 to 79 with acute or convalescent COVID-19.

The CDR3 DNA is TGTGCCAGCAGCCACCGACAGGGACTCACAGATACGCAGTATTTT. Translation gives CASSHRQGLTDTQYF. The chain carries TRBV9 and TRBJ2-3; tentatively, D is TRBD1 (7 bases). The germline V gene encodes CDR1 SGDLS and CDR2 YYNGEE. The CDR3 spans 15 residues. The ends were cut back, 4 bases at V and 2 bases at J, with 14 bases in the middle.